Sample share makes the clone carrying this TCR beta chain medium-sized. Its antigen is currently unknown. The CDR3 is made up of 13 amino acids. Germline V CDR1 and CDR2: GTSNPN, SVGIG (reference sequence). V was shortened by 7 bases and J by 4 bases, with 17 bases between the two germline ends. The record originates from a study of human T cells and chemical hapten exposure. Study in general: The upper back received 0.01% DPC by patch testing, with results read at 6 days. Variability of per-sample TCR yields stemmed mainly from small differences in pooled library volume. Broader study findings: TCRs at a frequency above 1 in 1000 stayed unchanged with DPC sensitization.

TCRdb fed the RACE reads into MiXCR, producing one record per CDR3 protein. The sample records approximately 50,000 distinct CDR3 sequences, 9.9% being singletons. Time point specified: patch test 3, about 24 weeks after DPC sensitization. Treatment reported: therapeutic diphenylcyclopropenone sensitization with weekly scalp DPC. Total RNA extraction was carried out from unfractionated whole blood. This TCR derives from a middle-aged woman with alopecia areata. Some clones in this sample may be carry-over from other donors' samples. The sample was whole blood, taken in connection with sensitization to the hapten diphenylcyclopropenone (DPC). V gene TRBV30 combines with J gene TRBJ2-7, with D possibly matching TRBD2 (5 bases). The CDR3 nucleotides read TGTGCCTACCTCACCGAAGAGGGATACGAGCAGTACTTC. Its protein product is CAYLTEEGYEQYF.